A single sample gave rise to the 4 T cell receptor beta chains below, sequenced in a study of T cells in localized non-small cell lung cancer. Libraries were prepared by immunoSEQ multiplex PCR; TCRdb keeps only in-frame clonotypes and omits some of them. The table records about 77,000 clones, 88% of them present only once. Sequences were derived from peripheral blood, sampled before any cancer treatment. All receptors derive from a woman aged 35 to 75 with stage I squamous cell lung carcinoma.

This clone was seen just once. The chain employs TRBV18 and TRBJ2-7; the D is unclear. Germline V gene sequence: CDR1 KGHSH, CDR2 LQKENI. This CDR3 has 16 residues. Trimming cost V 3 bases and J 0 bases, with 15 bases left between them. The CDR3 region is CASSPTPGPSSYEQYF. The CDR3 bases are TGTGCCAGCTCACCGACTCCCGGGCCAAGCTCCTACGAGCAGTACTTC.

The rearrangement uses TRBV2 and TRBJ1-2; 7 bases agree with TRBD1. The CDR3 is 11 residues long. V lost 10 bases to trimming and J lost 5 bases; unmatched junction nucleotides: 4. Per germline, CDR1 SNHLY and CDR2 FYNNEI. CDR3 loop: CAIDRDYGYTF. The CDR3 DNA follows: TGTGCCATCGACAGGGATTATGGCTACACCTTC.

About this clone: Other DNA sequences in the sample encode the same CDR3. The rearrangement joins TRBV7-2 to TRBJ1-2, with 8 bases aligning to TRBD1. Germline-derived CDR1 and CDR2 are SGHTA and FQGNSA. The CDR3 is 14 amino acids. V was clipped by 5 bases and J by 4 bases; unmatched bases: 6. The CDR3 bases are TGTGCCAGCAGCCTCGACAGGGGTCCCTATGGCTACACCTTC. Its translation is CASSLDRGPYGYTF.

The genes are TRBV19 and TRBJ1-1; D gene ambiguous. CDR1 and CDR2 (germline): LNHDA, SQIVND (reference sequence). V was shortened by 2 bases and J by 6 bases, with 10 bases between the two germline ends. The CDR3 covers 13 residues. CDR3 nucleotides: TGTGCCAGTAGTATACGCCCCGCGGCTGAAGCTTTCTTT. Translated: CASSIRPAAEAFF.